The present entry profiles one TCR beta chain with its context. This clone appeared a few times. Its recognized antigen is unknown. No quality values exist for individual bases; no much larger clone is one base distant. The same CDR3 is also encoded by other DNA sequences in this sample. The CDR3 sequence holds 15 residues, the cysteine and phenylalanine included. The only DNA kept is the CDR3, 45 bases in frame from the first base. Trimming at the junction amounts to 5 bases on V and 8 bases on J, and the germline ends lie 16 bases apart. According to the germline V gene (reference sequence), CDR1 reads MNHEY and CDR2 reads SMNVEV. The data are from a study of OX40 agonist ivuxolimab in advanced cancers. Turning to the overall study: The costimulatory receptor OX40 (CD134) was targeted by ivuxolimab, a fully human IgG2 agonistic monoclonal antibody. Intravenous ivuxolimab was administered to patients every 2 weeks at six dose levels: 0.01, 0.1, 0.3, 1.5, 3 and 10 mg/kg. Of the roughly 51 dose-escalation patients, hepatocellular carcinoma was present in approximately 20, melanoma in roughly 15, renal cell carcinoma in 9 and head and neck cancer in 9. A male proportion of about 79% and a mean age of about 60 years, ranging from roughly 23 to 90, were recorded for the dose-escalation cohort. Prior anti-PD-1, anti-PD-L1 or anti-CTLA-4 therapy was permitted, and less than 45% of dose-escalation patients had received checkpoint inhibitors. Partial responses were achieved by three dose-escalation patients, of whom one had hepatocellular carcinoma and two had cutaneous melanoma. Peripheral TCRbeta sequencing was intended to test whether TCR sequence diversity was altered and clonal T-cell expansion was caused by ivuxolimab. The monotherapy dose-escalation portion (N = 52 patients) of the phase I ivuxolimab trial is reported in the paper. What the authors observed across the whole study: Low levels of normalized T-cell clonal expansion were also seen in some nonresponding patients. At doses of 0.1 to 3.0 mg/kg, clonal expansion of both CD4+ and CD8+ T cells in blood was seen between baseline and week 6. In partial responders in the 0.1-3.0 mg/kg groups, normalized peripheral clonal expansion was found to be among the lowest, especially among CD8+ T cells. Which antigens the clonally expanded peripheral T cells were specific for was not determined. After ivuxolimab, CD8+ T cells had more expanded clones than CD4+ T cells on average.

Genomic DNA was isolated from the sorted cells so that the TCRbeta CDR3 region could be sequenced. The immunoSEQ Assay was used for sequencing of TCRbeta CDR3 regions. The table comes from immuneACCESS by way of TCRdb, which keeps in-frame sequences with V and J called. Part of the clones is missing from these tables; in studies checked, under half for an unresolved V gene and the rest for unknown reasons. The sample table contains about 50,000 clones; only one count was recorded for just over 85% of them. Together, the top ten hold approximately 53% of the sample. The trial excluded patients who had a history of autoimmune disease or who were on systemic immunosuppression. In every dose cohort, peripheral blood was drawn for TCR sequencing at baseline, cycle 4 day 1, and cycle 7 day 1. Samples were obtained from an open-label, multicenter, first-in-human phase I dose-escalation trial of ivuxolimab. Adults with locally advanced or metastatic melanoma, renal cell, hepatocellular, or head and neck squamous cell carcinoma were enrolled in the trial. CD4+ and CD8+ T cells were sorted separately from peripheral blood before TCR sequencing.

The sequence came from an adult with an advanced solid tumor such as melanoma, head and neck, liver or kidney cancer. The chain employs TRBV27 and TRBJ1-6; the D region possibly corresponds to TRBD1 (6 bases align). The specimen comprised CD4+ or CD8+ T cells sorted from blood, sampled in a trial of the OX40 agonist ivuxolimab. The CDR3 region: CASSGGPRGHSPLHF. Here is the DNA: TGTGCCAGCAGTGGGGGGCCCAGGGGCCATTCACCCCTCCACTTT.